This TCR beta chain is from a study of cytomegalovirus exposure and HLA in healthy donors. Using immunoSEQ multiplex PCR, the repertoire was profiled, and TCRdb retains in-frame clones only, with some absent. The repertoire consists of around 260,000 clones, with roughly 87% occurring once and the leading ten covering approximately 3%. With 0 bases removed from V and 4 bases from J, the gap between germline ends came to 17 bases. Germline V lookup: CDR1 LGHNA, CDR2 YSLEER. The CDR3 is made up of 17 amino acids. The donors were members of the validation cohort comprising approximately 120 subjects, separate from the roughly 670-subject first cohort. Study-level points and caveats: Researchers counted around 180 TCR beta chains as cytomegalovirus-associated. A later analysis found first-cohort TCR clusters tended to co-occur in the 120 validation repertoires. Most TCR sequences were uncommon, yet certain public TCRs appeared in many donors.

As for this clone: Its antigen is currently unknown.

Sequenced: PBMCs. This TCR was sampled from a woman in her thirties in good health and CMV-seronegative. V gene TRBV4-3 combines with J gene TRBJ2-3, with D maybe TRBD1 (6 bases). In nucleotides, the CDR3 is TGCGCCAGCAGCCAAGATTACGCTAACAGGGTCCCAGATACGCAGTATTTT. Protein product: CASSQDYANRVPDTQYF.